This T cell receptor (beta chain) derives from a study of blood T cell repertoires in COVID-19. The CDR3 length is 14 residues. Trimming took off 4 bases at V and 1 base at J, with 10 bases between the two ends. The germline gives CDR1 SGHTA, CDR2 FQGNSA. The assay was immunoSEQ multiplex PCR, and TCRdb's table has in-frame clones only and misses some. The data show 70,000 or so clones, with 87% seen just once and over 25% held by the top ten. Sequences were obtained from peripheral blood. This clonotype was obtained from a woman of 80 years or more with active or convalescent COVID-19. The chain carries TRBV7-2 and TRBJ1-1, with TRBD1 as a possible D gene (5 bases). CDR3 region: CASSYRGWNTEAFF. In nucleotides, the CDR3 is TGTGCCAGCAGCTATAGGGGATGGAACACTGAAGCTTTCTTT.